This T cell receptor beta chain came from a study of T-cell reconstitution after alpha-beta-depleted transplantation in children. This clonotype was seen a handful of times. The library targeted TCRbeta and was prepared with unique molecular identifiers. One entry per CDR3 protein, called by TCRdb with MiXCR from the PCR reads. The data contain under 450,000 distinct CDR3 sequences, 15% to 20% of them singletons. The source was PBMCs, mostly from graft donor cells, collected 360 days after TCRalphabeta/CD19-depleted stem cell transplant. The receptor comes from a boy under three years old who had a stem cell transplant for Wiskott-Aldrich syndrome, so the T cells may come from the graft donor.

DNA of the CDR3: TGTGCCAGCACTCCCAGCGGGGGGCGAGTCTACGAGCAGTACTTC. Its protein is CASTPSGGRVYEQYF. This chain links TRBV6-1 with TRBJ2-7; 9 bases match TRBD2. The ends lost 7 bases at V and 3 bases at J; junction bases unmatched: 10. This CDR3 comprises 15 residues. Germline V gene sequence: CDR1 MNHNS, CDR2 SASEGT.